This TCR beta chain came from a study of long-term antiretroviral therapy in people with HIV. Germline CDR1 reads KGHSH; CDR2 reads LQKENI. V was trimmed by 1 base and J by 4 bases, leaving 8 bases between them. This CDR3 spans 15 amino acids. Survey level was the resolution at which the v3.0 immunoSEQ assay ran. Sequencing was performed with immunoSEQ multiplex PCR; in TCRdb, only in-frame clones are kept and a portion is missing. In the table there are approximately 27,000 clones, 75% to 95% of which are singletons. V is TRBV18 and J is TRBJ2-6, with a tentative D call TRBD1 (5 bases). The sample here was unsorted PBMCs, taken 5.2 years after starting antiretroviral therapy. The source is a woman aged 40 to 50 with HIV. DNA for the CDR3: TGTGCCAGCTCACCACAGGGGAACGGGGCCAACGTCCTGACTTTC. Amino acid sequence: CASSPQGNGANVLTF.